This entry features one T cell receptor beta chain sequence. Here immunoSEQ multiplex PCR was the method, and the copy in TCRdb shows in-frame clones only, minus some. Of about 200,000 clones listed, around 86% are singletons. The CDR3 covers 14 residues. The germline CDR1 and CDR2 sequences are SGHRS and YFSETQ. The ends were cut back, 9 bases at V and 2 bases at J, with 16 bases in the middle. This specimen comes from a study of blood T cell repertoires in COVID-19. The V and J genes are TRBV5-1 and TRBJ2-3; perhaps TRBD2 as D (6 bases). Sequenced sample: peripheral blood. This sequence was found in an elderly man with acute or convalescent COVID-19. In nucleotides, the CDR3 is TGCGCCACCGCTGCTAGCGCGATCACAGATACGCAGTATTTT. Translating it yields CATAASAITDTQYF.